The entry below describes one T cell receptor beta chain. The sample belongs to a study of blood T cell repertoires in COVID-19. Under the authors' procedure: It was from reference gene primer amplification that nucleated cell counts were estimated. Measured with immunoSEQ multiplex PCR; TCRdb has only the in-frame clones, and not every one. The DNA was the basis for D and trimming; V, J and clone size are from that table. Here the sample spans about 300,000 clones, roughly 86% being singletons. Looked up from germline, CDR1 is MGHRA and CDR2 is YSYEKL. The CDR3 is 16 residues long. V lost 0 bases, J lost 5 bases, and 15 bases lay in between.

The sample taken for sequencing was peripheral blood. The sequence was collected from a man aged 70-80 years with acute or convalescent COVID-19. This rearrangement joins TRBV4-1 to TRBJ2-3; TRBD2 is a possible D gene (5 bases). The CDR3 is CASSQDGSGTIDTQYF. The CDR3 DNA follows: TGCGCCAGCAGCCAAGATGGGAGCGGTACGATAGATACGCAGTATTTT.